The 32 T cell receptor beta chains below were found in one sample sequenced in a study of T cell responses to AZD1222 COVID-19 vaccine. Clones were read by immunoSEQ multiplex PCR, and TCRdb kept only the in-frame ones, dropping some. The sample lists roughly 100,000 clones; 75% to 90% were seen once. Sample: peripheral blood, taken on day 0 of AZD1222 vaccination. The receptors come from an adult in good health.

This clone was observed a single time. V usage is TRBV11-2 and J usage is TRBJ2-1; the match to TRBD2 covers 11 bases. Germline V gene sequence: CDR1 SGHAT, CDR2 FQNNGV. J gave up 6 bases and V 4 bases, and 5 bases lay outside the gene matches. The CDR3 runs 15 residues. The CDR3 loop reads CASSSTSGRGNEQFF. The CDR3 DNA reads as TGTGCCAGCAGCTCTACTAGCGGGAGAGGCAATGAGCAGTTCTTC.

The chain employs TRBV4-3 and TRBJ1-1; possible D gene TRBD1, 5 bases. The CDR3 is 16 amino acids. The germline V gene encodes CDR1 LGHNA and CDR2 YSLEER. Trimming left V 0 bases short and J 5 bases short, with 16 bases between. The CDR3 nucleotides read TGCGCCAGCAGCCAAGATGGGGACGAGGGCTGGACTGAAGCTTTCTTT. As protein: CASSQDGDEGWTEAFF.

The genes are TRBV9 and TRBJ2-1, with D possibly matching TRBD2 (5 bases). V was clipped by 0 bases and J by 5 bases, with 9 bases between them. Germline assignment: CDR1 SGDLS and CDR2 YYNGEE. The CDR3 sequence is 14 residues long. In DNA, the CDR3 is TGTGCCAGCAGCGTAGGGACTGGAAACAATGAGCAGTTCTTC. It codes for CASSVGTGNNEQFF.

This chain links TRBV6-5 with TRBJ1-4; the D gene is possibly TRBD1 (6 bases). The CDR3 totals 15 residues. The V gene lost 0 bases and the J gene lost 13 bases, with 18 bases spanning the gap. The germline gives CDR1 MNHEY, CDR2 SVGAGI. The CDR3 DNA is TGTGCCAGCAGTTACTCCGGGACACGTTCGTTTGGACTGTTTTTT. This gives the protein CASSYSGTRSFGLFF.

The CDR3 nucleotides are TGCGCCAGCAGCTCCCAGGGGGTAAACACTGAAGCTTTCTTT. It translates to CASSSQGVNTEAFF. The genes are TRBV5-1 and TRBJ1-1, with 7 positions matching TRBD1. The J segment lost 2 bases and the V segment lost 3 bases, leaving 4 bases of the junction unmatched. Per germline, CDR1 SGHRS and CDR2 YFSETQ. There are 14 residues in the CDR3.

This chain's CDR3 is CASSQVGMVAKNIQYF. Written as DNA, the CDR3 is TGTGCCAGCAGCCAAGTCGGTATGGTAGCCAAAAACATTCAGTACTTC. The J gene is TRBJ2-4, the V gene TRBV4-2; D gene ambiguous. V shed 1 base and J shed 0 bases, with 10 bases lying between them. CDR1 LGHNA and CDR2 YNFKEQ come from the germline V gene. The CDR3 consists of 16 residues.

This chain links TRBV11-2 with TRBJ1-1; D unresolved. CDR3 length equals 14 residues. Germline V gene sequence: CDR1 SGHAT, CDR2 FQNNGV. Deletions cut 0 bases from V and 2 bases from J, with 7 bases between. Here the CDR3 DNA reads TGTGCCAGCAGCTTAGATCAGTTCAACACTGAAGCTTTCTTT. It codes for CASSLDQFNTEAFF.

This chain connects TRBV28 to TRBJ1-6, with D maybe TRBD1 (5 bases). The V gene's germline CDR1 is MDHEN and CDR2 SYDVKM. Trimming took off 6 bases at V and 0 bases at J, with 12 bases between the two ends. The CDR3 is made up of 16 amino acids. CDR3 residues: CASSPVDSSYNSPLHF. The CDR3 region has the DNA TGTGCCAGCAGCCCCGTCGACAGCTCCTATAATTCACCCCTCCACTTT. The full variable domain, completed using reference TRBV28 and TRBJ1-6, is DVKVTQSSRYLVKRTGEKVFLECVQDMDHENMFWYRQDPGLGLRLIYFSYDVKMKEKGDIPEGYSVSREKKERFSLILESASTNQTSMYLCASSPVDSSYNSPLHFGNGTRLTVT.

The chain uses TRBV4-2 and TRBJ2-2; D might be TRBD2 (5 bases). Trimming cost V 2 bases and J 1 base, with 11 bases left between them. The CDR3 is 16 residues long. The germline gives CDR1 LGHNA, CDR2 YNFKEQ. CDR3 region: CASSQLALENTGELFF. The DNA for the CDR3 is TGTGCCAGCAGCCAACTAGCTCTAGAGAACACCGGGGAGCTGTTTTTT.

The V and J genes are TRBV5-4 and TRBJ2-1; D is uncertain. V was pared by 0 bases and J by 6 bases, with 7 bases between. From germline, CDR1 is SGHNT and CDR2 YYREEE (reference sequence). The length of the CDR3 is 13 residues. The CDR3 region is CASSLDRGNEQFF. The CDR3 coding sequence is TGTGCCAGCAGCTTGGACCGTGGCAATGAGCAGTTCTTC.

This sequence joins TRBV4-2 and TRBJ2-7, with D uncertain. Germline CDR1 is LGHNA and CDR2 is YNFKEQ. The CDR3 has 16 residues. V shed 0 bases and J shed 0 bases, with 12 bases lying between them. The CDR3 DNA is TGTGCCAGCAGCCAAGAGTACCCTTTGAGCTCCTACGAGCAGTACTTC. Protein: CASSQEYPLSSYEQYF.

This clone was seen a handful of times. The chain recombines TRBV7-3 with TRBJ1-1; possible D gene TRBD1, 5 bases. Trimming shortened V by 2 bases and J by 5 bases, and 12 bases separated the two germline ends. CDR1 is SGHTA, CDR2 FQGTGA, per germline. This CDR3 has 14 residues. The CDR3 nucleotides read TGTGCCAGCAGCTTAGGAAGGGGCGCGACTGAAGCTTTCTTT. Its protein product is CASSLGRGATEAFF.

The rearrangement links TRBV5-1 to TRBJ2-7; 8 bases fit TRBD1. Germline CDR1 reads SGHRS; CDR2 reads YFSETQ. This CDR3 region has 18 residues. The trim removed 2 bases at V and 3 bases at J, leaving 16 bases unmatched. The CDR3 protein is CASSFKLRSDRADYEQYF. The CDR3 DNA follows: TGCGCCAGCAGCTTTAAATTAAGGTCGGACAGGGCCGACTACGAGCAGTACTTC.

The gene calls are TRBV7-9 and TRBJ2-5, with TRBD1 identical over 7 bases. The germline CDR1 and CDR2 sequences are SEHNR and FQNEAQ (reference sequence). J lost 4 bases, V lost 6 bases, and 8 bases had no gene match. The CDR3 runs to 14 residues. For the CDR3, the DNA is TGTGCCAGCAGGTTGAGGGGGCCGGGAGAGACCCAGTACTTC. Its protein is CASRLRGPGETQYF.

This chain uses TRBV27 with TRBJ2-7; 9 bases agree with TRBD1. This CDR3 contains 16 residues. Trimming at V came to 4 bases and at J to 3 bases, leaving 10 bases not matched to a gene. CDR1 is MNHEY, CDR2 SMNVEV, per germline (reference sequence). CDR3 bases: TGTGCCAGCAGTTCCCCCCGGGACAGGGCCATCTACGAGCAGTACTTC. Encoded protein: CASSSPRDRAIYEQYF.

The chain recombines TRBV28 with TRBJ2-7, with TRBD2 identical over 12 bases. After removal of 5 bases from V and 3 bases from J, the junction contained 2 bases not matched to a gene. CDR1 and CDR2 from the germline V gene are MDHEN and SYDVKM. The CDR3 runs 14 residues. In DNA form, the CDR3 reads TGTGCCAGCAGTACACTAGCGGGAGGCTACGAGCAGTACTTC. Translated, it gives CASSTLAGGYEQYF. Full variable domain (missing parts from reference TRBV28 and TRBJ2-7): DVKVTQSSRYLVKRTGEKVFLECVQDMDHENMFWYRQDPGLGLRLIYFSYDVKMKEKGDIPEGYSVSREKKERFSLILESASTNQTSMYLCASSTLAGGYEQYFGPGTRLTVT.

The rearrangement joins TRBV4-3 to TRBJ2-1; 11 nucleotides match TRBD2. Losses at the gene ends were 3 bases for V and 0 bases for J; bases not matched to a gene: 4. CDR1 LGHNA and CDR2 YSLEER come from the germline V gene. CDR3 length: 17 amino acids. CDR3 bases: TGCGCCAGCAGCCACCGGACTAGCGGGTTCTCCTACAATGAGCAGTTCTTC. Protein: CASSHRTSGFSYNEQFF.

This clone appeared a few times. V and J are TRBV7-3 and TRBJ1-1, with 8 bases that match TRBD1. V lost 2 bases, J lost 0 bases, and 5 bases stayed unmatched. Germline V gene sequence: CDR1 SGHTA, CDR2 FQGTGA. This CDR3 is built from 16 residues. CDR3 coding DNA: TGTGCCAGCAGCTTACAGGGGGCAGGAATGAACACTGAAGCTTTCTTT. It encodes CASSLQGAGMNTEAFF.

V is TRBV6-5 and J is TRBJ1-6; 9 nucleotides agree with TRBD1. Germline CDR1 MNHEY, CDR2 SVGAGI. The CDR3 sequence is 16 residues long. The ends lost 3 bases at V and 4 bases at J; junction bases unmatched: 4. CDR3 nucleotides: TGTGCCAGCAGTTATCTCGGGACAGGGTATAATTCACCCCTCCACTTT. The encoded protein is CASSYLGTGYNSPLHF.

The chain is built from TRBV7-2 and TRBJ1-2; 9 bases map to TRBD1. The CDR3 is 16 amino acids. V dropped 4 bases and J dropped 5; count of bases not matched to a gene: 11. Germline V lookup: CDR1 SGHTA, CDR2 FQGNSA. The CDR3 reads CASSSITGGGEYGYTF. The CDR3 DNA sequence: TGTGCCAGCAGCTCCATTACAGGGGGCGGGGAGTATGGCTACACCTTC.

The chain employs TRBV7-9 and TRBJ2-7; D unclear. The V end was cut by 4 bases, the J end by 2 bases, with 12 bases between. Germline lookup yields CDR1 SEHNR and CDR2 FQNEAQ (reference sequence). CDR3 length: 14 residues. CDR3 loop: CASSSRTDAYEQYF. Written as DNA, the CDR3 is TGTGCCAGCAGCTCGCGGACGGACGCCTACGAGCAGTACTTC.

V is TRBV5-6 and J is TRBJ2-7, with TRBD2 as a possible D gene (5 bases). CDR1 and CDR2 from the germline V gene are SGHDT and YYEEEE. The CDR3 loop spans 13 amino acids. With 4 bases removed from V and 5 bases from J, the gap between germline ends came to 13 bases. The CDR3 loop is CASSPGLGDEQYF. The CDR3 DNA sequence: TGTGCCAGCAGCCCAGGTCTCGGGGACGAGCAGTACTTC.

The CDR3 bases are TGTGCCAGCACTAACCTCCCCCCCTCGAGGGGGGGTGAGACCCAGTACTTC. It yields the protein CASTNLPPSRGGETQYF. This rearrangement joins TRBV21-1 to TRBJ2-5; the table calls TRBD2, which could not be checked here. TRBV21-1 is given as a pseudogene. CDR3 size: 17 residues.

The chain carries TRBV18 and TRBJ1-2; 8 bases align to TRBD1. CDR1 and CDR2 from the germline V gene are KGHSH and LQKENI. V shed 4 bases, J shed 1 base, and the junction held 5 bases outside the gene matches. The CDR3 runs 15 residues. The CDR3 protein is CASSQGQGFNYGYTF. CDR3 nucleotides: TGTGCCAGCTCACAAGGACAGGGATTTAACTATGGCTACACCTTC.

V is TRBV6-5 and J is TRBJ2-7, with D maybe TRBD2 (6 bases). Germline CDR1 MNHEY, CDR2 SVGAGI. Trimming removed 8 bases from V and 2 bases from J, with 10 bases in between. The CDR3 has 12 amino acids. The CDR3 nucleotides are TGTGCCAGCCGGGGGTTAGCCTACGAGCAGTACTTC. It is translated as CASRGLAYEQYF.

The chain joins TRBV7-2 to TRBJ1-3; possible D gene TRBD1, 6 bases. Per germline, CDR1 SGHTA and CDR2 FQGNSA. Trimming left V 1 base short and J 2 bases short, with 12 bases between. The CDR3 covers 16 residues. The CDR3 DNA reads TGTGCCAGCAGCTTAGAAGGGGGGCTACCTGGAAACACCATATATTTT. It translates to CASSLEGGLPGNTIYF.

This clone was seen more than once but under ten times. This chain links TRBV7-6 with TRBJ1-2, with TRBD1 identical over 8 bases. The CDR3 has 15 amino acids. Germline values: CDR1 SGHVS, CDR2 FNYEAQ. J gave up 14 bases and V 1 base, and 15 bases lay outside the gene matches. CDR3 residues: CASSLVTGGLYGWTF. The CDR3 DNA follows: TGTGCCAGCAGCTTAGTAACAGGGGGACTCTATGGCTGGACCTTC.

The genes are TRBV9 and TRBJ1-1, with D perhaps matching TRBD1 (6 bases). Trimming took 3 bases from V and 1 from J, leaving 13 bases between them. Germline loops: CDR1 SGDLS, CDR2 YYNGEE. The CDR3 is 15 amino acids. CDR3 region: CASSASSTGNTEAFF. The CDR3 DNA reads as TGTGCCAGCAGCGCCTCTTCGACAGGGAACACTGAAGCTTTCTTT. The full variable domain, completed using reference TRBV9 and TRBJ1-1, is DSGVTQTPKHLITATGQRVTLRCSPRSGDLSVYWYQQSLDQGLQFLIQYYNGEERAKGNILERFSAQQFPDLHSELNLSSLELGDSALYFCASSASSTGNTEAFFGQGTRLTVV.

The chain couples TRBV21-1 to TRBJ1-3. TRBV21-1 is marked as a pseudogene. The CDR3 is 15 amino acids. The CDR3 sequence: CASSKARGLGNTIYF. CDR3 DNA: TGTGCCAGCAGCAAAGCTCGGGGCTTGGGGAACACCATATATTTT.

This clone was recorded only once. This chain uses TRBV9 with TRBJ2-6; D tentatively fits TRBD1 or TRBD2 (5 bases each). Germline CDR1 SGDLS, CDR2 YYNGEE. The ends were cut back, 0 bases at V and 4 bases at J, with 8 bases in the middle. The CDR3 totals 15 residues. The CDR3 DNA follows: TGTGCCAGCAGCGTAGTCGGGACCGGGGCCAACGTCCTGACTTTC. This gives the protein CASSVVGTGANVLTF. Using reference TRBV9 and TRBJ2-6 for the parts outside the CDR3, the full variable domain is DSGVTQTPKHLITATGQRVTLRCSPRSGDLSVYWYQQSLDQGLQFLIQYYNGEERAKGNILERFSAQQFPDLHSELNLSSLELGDSALYFCASSVVGTGANVLTFGAGSRLTVL.

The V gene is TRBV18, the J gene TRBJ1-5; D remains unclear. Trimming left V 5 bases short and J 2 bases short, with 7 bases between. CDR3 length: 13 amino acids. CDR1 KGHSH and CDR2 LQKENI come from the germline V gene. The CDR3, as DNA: TGTGCCAGCTCAGACACACGCAATCAGCCCCAGCATTTT. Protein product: CASSDTRNQPQHF.

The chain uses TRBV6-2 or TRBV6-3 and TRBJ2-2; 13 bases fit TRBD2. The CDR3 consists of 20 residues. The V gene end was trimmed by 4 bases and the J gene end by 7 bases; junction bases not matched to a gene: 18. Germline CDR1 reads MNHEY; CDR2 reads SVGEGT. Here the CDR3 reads CASSLLPGLAGAALGGELFF. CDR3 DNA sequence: TGTGCCAGCAGTTTGCTCCCTGGACTAGCGGGGGCCGCCCTCGGCGGGGAGCTGTTTTTT.